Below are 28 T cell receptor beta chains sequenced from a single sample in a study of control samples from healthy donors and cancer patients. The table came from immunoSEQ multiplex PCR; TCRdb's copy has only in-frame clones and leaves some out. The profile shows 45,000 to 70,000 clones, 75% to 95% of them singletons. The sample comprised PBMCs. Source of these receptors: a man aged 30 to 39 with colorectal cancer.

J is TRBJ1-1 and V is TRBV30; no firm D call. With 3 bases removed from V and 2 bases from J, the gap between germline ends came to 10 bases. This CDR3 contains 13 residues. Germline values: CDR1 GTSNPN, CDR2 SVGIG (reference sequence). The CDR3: CAWRSSVNTEAFF. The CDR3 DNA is TGTGCCTGGAGAAGCTCAGTAAACACTGAAGCTTTCTTT.

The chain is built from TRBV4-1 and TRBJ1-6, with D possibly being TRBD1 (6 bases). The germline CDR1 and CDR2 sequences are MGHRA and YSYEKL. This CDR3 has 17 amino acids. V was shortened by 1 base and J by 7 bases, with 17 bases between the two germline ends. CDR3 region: CASSQGGTGPLNSPLHF. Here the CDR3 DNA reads TGCGCCAGCAGCCAAGGGGGCACAGGGCCATTGAATTCACCCCTCCACTTT.

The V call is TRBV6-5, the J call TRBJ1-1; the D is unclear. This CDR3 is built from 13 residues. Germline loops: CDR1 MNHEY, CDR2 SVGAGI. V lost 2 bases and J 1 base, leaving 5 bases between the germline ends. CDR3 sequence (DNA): TGTGCCAGCAGTTACGACGGGAACACTGAAGCTTTCTTT. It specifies CASSYDGNTEAFF.

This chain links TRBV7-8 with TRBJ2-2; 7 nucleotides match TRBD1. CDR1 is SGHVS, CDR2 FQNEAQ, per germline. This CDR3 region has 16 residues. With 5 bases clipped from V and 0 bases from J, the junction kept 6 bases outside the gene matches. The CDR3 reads CASSPRTGPNTGELFF. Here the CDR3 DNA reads TGTGCCAGCAGCCCGCGGACAGGACCGAACACCGGGGAGCTGTTTTTT.

Here the CDR3 reads CASSYSAGDYTF. CDR3 coding DNA: TGTGCCAGCAGTTACTCGGCAGGGGACTACACCTTC. This chain links TRBV6-6 with TRBJ1-2; D possibly corresponds to TRBD1 (6 bases). V shed 0 bases and J shed 10 bases, with 9 bases lying between them. Germline values: CDR1 MNHNY, CDR2 SVGAGI (reference sequence). The CDR3 is 12 residues long.

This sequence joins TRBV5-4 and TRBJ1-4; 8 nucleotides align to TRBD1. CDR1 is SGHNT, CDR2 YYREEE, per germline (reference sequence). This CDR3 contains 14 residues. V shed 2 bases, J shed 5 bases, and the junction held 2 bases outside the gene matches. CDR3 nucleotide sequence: TGTGCCAGCAGCTTACAGGGGGTAAATGAAAAACTGTTTTTT. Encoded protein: CASSLQGVNEKLFF.

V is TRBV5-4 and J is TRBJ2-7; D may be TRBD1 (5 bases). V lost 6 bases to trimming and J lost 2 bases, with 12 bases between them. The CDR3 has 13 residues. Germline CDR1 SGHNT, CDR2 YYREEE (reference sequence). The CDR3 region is CASKSAGTYEQYV. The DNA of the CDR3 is TGTGCCAGCAAATCCGCAGGGACCTACGAGCAGTACGTC.

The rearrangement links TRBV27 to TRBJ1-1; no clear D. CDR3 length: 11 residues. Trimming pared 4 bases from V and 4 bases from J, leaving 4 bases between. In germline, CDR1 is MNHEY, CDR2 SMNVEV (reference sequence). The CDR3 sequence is CASSSITEAFF. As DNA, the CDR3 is TGTGCCAGCAGTTCGATCACTGAAGCTTTCTTT.

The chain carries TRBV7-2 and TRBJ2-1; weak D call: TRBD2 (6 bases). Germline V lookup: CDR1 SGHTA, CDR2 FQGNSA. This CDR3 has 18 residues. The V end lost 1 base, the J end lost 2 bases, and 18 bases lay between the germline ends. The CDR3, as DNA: TGTGCCAGCAGCTTAGTCGGAGGGGCAGGGCCTACCTACAATGAGCAGTTCTTC. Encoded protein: CASSLVGGAGPTYNEQFF.

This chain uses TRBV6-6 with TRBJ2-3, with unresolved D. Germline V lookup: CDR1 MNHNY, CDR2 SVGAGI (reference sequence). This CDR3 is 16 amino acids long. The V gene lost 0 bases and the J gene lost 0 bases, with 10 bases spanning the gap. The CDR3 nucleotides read TGTGCCAGCAGTTACTCACTGAAATCTAGCACAGATACGCAGTATTTT. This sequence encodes CASSYSLKSSTDTQYF.

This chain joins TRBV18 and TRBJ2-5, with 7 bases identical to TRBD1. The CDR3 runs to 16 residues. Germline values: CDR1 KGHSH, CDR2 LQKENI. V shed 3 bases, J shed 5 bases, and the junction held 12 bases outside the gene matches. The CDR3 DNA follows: TGTGCCAGCTCACCGAGGCAGGGGGAAGGATGGGAGACCCAGTACTTC. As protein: CASSPRQGEGWETQYF.

CDR3 protein: CASSSVWGVSDGYTF. The CDR3 DNA is TGTGCCAGCAGCTCAGTCTGGGGCGTCTCGGATGGCTACACCTTC. The V gene is TRBV7-2, the J gene TRBJ1-2; weak D call: TRBD1 (5 bases). V lost 4 bases, J lost 6 bases, and 18 bases lay in between. Per the germline V gene, CDR1 is SGHTA and CDR2 is FQGNSA. CDR3 length: 15 residues.

The CDR3 reads CSCSLTTDTQYF. CDR3 nucleotides: TGCAGCTGTTCCCTAACCACAGATACGCAGTATTTT. The chain couples TRBV29-1 to TRBJ2-3, with D unresolved. There are 12 residues in the CDR3. V dropped 8 bases and J dropped 2 bases, with 11 bases sitting between them. In germline, CDR1 is SQVTM, CDR2 ANQGSEA.

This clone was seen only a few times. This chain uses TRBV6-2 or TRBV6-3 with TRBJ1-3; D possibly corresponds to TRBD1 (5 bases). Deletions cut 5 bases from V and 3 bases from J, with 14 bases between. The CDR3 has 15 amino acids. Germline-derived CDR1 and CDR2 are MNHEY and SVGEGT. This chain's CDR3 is CASSRQRSSGNTIYF. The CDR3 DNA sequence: TGTGCCAGCAGTCGACAGAGATCGAGTGGAAACACCATATATTTT.

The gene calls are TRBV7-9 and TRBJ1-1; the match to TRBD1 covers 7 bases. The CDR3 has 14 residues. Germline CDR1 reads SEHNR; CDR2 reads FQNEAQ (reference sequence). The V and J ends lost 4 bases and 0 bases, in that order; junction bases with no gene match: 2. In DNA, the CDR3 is TGTGCCAGCAGCTCTGGACAGGTGAACACTGAAGCTTTCTTT. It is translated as CASSSGQVNTEAFF.

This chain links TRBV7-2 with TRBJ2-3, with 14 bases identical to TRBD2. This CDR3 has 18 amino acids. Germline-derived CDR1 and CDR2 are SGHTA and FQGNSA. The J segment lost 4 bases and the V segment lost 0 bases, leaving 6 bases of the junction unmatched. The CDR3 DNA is TGTGCCAGCAGCTTAGCGGGACTAGCGGGGGTGTGGGCAGATACGCAGTATTTT. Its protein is CASSLAGLAGVWADTQYF.

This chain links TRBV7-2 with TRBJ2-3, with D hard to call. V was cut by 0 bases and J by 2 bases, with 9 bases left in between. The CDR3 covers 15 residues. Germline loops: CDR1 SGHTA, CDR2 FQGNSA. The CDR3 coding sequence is TGTGCCAGCAGCTTAGCCTCCCCCCCCACAGATACGCAGTATTTT. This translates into CASSLASPPTDTQYF. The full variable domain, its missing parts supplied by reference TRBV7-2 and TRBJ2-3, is GAGVSQSPSNKVTEKGKDVELRCDPISGHTALYWYRQSLGQGLEFLIYFQGNSAPDKSGLPSDRFSAERTGGSVSTLTIQRTQQEDSAVYLCASSLASPPTDTQYFGPGTRLTVL.

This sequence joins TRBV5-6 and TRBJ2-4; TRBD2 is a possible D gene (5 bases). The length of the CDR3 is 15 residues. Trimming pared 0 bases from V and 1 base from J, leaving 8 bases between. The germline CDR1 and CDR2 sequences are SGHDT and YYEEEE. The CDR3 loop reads CASSLDTGAKNIQYF. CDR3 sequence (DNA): TGTGCCAGCAGCTTGGATACGGGGGCCAAAAACATTCAGTACTTC.

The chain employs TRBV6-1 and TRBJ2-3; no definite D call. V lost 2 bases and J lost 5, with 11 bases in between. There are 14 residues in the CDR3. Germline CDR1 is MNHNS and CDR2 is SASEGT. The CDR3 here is CASSELVAVDTQYF. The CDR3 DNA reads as TGTGCCAGCAGTGAATTGGTTGCGGTAGATACGCAGTATTTT.

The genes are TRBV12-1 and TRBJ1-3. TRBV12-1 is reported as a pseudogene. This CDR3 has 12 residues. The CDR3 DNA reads TGTGCCATCAGGGACCCGGGAAACACCATATATTTT. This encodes CAIRDPGNTIYF.

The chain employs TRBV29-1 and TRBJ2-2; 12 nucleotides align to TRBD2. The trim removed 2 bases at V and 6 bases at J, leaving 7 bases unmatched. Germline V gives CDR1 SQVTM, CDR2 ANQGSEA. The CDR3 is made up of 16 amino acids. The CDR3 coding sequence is TGCAGCGTTGAAAGGGCTAGCGGGGGGGTTGCCGGGGAGCTGTTTTTT. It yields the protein CSVERASGGVAGELFF.

Here the CDR3 reads CSVEGGTGSNGYTF. The CDR3 DNA reads TGCAGCGTTGAAGGAGGGACAGGGTCGAACGGCTACACCTTC. J is TRBJ1-2 and V is TRBV29-1, with 9 bases that match TRBD1. Germline V gene lookup returns CDR1 SQVTM and CDR2 ANQGSEA. The junction had 8 bases not matched to a gene; V was cut back by 1 base and J by 8 bases. The length of the CDR3 is 14 residues.

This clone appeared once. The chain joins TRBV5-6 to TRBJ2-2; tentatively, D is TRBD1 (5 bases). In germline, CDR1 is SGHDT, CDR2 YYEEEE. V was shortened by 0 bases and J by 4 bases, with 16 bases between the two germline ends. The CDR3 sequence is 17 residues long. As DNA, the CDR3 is TGTGCCAGCAGCTTGGGGGTGAGGACAACAATCACCGGGGAGCTGTTTTTT. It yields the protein CASSLGVRTTITGELFF.

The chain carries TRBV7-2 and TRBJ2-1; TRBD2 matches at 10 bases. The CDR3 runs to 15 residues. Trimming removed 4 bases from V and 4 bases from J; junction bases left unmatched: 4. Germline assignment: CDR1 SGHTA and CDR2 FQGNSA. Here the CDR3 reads CASSSGTSVYNEQFF. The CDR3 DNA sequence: TGTGCCAGCAGCTCCGGGACTAGCGTATACAATGAGCAGTTCTTC.

The CDR3 nucleotides are TGTGCCAGCAGTGTGGGACTTCTCACAGATACGCAGTATTTT. This translates into CASSVGLLTDTQYF. V and J are TRBV2 and TRBJ2-3; D possibly corresponds to TRBD2 (6 bases). V was clipped by 4 bases and J by 2 bases, with 10 bases between them. The CDR3 contains 14 residues. Germline CDR1 and CDR2: SNHLY and FYNNEI.

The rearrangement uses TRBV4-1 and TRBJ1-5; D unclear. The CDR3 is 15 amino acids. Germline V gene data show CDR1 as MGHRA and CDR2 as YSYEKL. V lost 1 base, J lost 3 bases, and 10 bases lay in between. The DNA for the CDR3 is TGCGCCAGCAGCCAAGTGGATGGATTCAATCAGCCCCAGCATTTT. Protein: CASSQVDGFNQPQHF.

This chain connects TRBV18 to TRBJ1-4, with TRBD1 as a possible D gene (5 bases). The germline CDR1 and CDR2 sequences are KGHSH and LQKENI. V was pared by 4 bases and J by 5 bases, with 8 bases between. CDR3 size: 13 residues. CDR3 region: CASSQGPNEKLFF. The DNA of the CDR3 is TGTGCCAGCTCACAGGGGCCGAATGAAAAACTGTTTTTT.

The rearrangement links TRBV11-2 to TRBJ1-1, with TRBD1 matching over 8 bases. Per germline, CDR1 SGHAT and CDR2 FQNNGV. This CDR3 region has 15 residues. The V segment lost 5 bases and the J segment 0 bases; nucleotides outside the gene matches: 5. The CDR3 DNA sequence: TGTGCCAGCAGCACCTCGGACAGGGTGAACACTGAAGCTTTCTTT. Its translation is CASSTSDRVNTEAFF.